Included here is one T cell receptor (beta chain) sequence, with context. The data are from a study of control samples from healthy donors and cancer patients. The CDR3 is made up of 14 amino acids. Germline V gives CDR1 SGHTA, CDR2 FQGNSA. Trimming removed 5 bases from V and 0 bases from J, with 10 bases in between. Sequencing was performed with immunoSEQ multiplex PCR; in TCRdb, only in-frame clones are kept and a portion is missing. The sample holds 95,000 to 150,000 clones, over 75% seen once. This clonotype was obtained from a man aged 55 to 69 in good health. J is TRBJ1-1 and V is TRBV7-2, with a weak D call TRBD1 (5 bases). The sample comprised blood. The CDR3 bases are TGTGCCAGCAGCCAATTCAGGGTGAACACTGAAGCTTTCTTT. This gives the protein CASSQFRVNTEAFF.